A selection of T cell receptor beta chains follows, all from one sample in a study of cytomegalovirus exposure and HLA in healthy donors. Profiling relied on immunoSEQ multiplex PCR, and the TCRdb table lists in-frame clones only, not all of them. The top ten hold 3% of the sample, which has some 150,000 clones, over 60% seen once. The sequenced sample consisted of PBMCs. These TCRs come from a woman in her 30s in good health and CMV-seropositive. Each CDR3 is given with its conserved first and last residue. Each record gives: V gene, J gene, clone size, D gene, CDR3 DNA, CDR3 protein. The D gene is left open where the match is weak. Only some rows state a clone size, as once, few, many or a class for expanded clones.

v_call: TRBV30
j_call: TRBJ2-3
clone_size: few
d_call: .
cdr3_nt: TGTGCCTGGAGTGGTGGACACACAGATACGCAGTATTTT
cdr3_aa: CAWSGGHTDTQYF

v_call: TRBV5-1
j_call: TRBJ2-7
clone_size: .
d_call: TRBD1
cdr3_nt: TGCGCCAGCAGCCGGACAGGGGGCTTCTACGAGCAGTACTTC
cdr3_aa: CASSRTGGFYEQYF

v_call: TRBV4-2
j_call: TRBJ2-1
clone_size: few
d_call: TRBD1
cdr3_nt: TGTGCCAGCAGCCCTAGACAGGGTTCGGCCTACAATGAGCAGTTCTTC
cdr3_aa: CASSPRQGSAYNEQFF

v_call: TRBV5-1
j_call: TRBJ2-7
clone_size: .
d_call: .
cdr3_nt: TGCGCCAGCAGCGTCCAGGGAAACTCCTACGAGCAGTACTTC
cdr3_aa: CASSVQGNSYEQYF

v_call: TRBV21-1
j_call: TRBJ2-7
clone_size: .
d_call: .
cdr3_nt: TGTGCCAGCAGCAAAGCGCGGGGACTAGCGGGAACGGATGGGGGCGAGCAGTACTTC
cdr3_aa: CASSKARGLAGTDGGEQYF

v_call: TRBV28
j_call: TRBJ1-4
clone_size: .
d_call: .
cdr3_nt: TGTGCCAGCAGCTGGCAGCAGGGATATGAAAAACTGTTTTTT
cdr3_aa: CASSWQQGYEKLFF

v_call: TRBV30
j_call: TRBJ1-1
clone_size: .
d_call: .
cdr3_nt: TGTGCCTGGAACTGGGGAGGCCCTGAAGCTTTCTTT
cdr3_aa: CAWNWGGPEAFF

v_call: TRBV11-1
j_call: TRBJ1-2
clone_size: .
d_call: TRBD1
cdr3_nt: TGTGCCAGCAGCCCGGGACAGGGGAACTATGGCTACACCTTC
cdr3_aa: CASSPGQGNYGYTF

v_call: TRBV10-2
j_call: TRBJ2-7
clone_size: .
d_call: .
cdr3_nt: TGCGCCAGCAGGACAATGGGACTGTCCTACGAGCAGTACTTC
cdr3_aa: CASRTMGLSYEQYF

v_call: TRBV2
j_call: TRBJ1-2
clone_size: .
d_call: TRBD1
cdr3_nt: TGTGCCAGCAGCGGGACAGCCCCCTATGGCTACACCTTC
cdr3_aa: CASSGTAPYGYTF

v_call: TRBV2
j_call: TRBJ2-5
clone_size: .
d_call: .
cdr3_nt: TGTGCCAGCAGTGAAGAGCAGGGAAAGTTAAAGACCCAGTACTTC
cdr3_aa: CASSEEQGKLKTQYF

v_call: TRBV6-4
j_call: TRBJ1-5
clone_size: once
d_call: .
cdr3_nt: TGTGCCAGCAGTCCCCGGGGCAATCAGCCCCAGCATTTT
cdr3_aa: CASSPRGNQPQHF

v_call: TRBV4-2
j_call: TRBJ1-5
clone_size: .
d_call: .
cdr3_nt: TGTGCCAGCAGCCAAGTTGGGGCAGATTATAGCAATCAGCCCCAGCATTTT
cdr3_aa: CASSQVGADYSNQPQHF

v_call: TRBV5-1
j_call: TRBJ2-7
clone_size: .
d_call: TRBD1
cdr3_nt: TGCGCCAGCAGCTTAACAGGGGACCCCTACGAGCAGTACTTC
cdr3_aa: CASSLTGDPYEQYF

v_call: TRBV4-1
j_call: TRBJ2-7
clone_size: few
d_call: .
cdr3_nt: TGCGCCAGCAGCCAAGAGTCAGCAGGGTGGATTGGCGAGCAGTACTTC
cdr3_aa: CASSQESAGWIGEQYF

v_call: TRBV9
j_call: TRBJ2-3
clone_size: .
d_call: TRBD2
cdr3_nt: TGTGCCAGCGGCCTGGCCGTAGCGGGAGGCACAGATACGCAGTATTTT
cdr3_aa: CASGLAVAGGTDTQYF

v_call: TRBV6-1
j_call: TRBJ1-1
clone_size: .
d_call: .
cdr3_nt: TGTGCCAGCAGTGAACGGGTTACCCTTGAAGCTTTCTTT
cdr3_aa: CASSERVTLEAFF